This T cell receptor (beta chain) was found in a study of shared clonotypes between healthy human individuals. Study-level points and caveats: Tissues were not sampled, only blood, and their repertoires likely differ.

Profiling relied on immunoSEQ multiplex PCR, and the TCRdb table lists in-frame clones only, not all of them. The table records approximately 350,000 clones, 96% of them present only once. The table lists this clone with a count of one. Its target is unknown. Germline CDR1 reads MNHEY; CDR2 reads SVGAGI. The junction had 4 bases not matched to a gene; V was cut back by 2 bases and J by 3 bases. The CDR3 spans 14 residues. The source is a man between 25 and 39 years old in good health. The chain has TRBV6-5 and TRBJ2-7; 7 bases are shared with TRBD2. Sequencing input: memory CD8+ T cells sorted from blood. Subset reported: CD45RO+ cells pooled with CCR7-negative TemRA cells. The CDR3 DNA reads as TGTGCCAGCAGTTACGGGGGACTACACTACGAGCAGTACTTC. This gives the protein CASSYGGLHYEQYF.